A selection of T cell receptor beta chains follows, all from one sample in a study of shared clonotypes between healthy human individuals. Sequencing used immunoSEQ multiplex PCR; TCRdb keeps in-frame clones, though not all of them. This table has over 950,000 clones, around 77% appearing once. Input material: memory CD4+ T cells from PBMCs. The receptors were sampled from a man younger than 30 in good health. Some clones in this sample may be carry-over from other donors' samples. CDR3s include the opening cysteine and the closing phenylalanine or tryptophan. Each record gives: V gene, D gene, J gene, clone size, CDR3 DNA, CDR3 protein. The D gene is left open where the match is weak. The size field is filled for only some rows; it gives once, few, many or a size class.

V: TRBV4-3; D: .; J: TRBJ2-1; size: .; DNA: TGCGCCAGCAGCCAAGCCAAAGCAAGGTTTGGGTTAAGCTCCTACAATGAGCAGTTCTTC; CDR3: CASSQAKARFGLSSYNEQFF
V: TRBV9; D: .; J: TRBJ2-3; size: .; DNA: TGTGCCAGCAGCGTAAATCCACCCTTGGGCGCCTTCGGGACAGATACGCAGTATTTT; CDR3: CASSVNPPLGAFGTDTQYF
V: TRBV6-5; D: .; J: TRBJ1-3; size: .; DNA: TGTGCCAGCAGTAGACAGCCATCTGGAAACACCATATATTTT; CDR3: CASSRQPSGNTIYF
V: TRBV28; D: TRBD1; J: TRBJ2-7; size: .; DNA: TGTGCCAGCAGTCCAGGGACAGGGGGAACCTACGAGCAGTACTTC; CDR3: CASSPGTGGTYEQYF
V: TRBV9; D: TRBD2; J: TRBJ2-1; size: once; DNA: TGTGCCAGCAGCATCCTGGGGGCGGGAGGGTTTGAGCAGTTCTTC; CDR3: CASSILGAGGFEQFF
V: TRBV7-2; D: TRBD1; J: TRBJ2-7; size: few; DNA: TGTGCCAGCAGCTTACGGCTGGGACAGGTATACGAGCAGTACTTC; CDR3: CASSLRLGQVYEQYF
V: TRBV7-9; D: .; J: TRBJ1-3; size: .; DNA: TGTGCCAGCAGCTCTGGACAGAACTCTGGAAACACCATATATTTT; CDR3: CASSSGQNSGNTIYF
V: TRBV18; D: .; J: TRBJ1-1; size: once; DNA: TGTGCCAGCTCACCTGGGGCCTCTCCGGGAGCTTTCTTT; CDR3: CASSPGASPGAFF
V: TRBV28; D: .; J: TRBJ2-7; size: .; DNA: TGTGCCAGCCATAGTCTCGACCCCCTATTAAGAGGCGAGCAGTACTTC; CDR3: CASHSLDPLLRGEQYF
V: TRBV25-1; D: .; J: TRBJ1-4; size: .; DNA: TGTGCCAGCAGTGGAGGATGGACAGTTAATGAAAAACTGTTTTTT; CDR3: CASSGGWTVNEKLFF
V: TRBV28; D: TRBD1; J: TRBJ1-5; size: many; DNA: TGTGCCAGCAGTTTAGGGGACAGTTATCGAAATCAGCCCCAGCATTTT; CDR3: CASSLGDSYRNQPQHF
V: TRBV7-2; D: TRBD1; J: TRBJ2-7; size: .; DNA: TGTGCCAGCAGCTCCCGAACAGGGGGGCAGTACTTC; CDR3: CASSSRTGGQYF
V: TRBV4-2; D: TRBD2; J: TRBJ2-1; size: .; DNA: TGTGCCAGCAGCCCTGGGCCGGGGGGCTCCTACAATGAGCAGTTCTTC; CDR3: CASSPGPGGSYNEQFF
V: TRBV7-9; D: .; J: TRBJ1-1; size: .; DNA: TGTGCCAGCAGCTTGCAACAGGGTGGAGCTTTCTTT; CDR3: CASSLQQGGAFF
V: TRBV11-2; D: TRBD1; J: TRBJ2-7; size: .; DNA: TGTGCCAGCAGTTCCCCTTGGACAGGTTCTAAGAGCTCCTACGAGCAGTACTTC; CDR3: CASSSPWTGSKSSYEQYF
V: TRBV12-5; D: TRBD2; J: TRBJ2-1; size: .; DNA: TGTGCTAGTGGTTTGGTATGGCTAGCGGGAGTCGGGGAGCAGTTCTTC; CDR3: CASGLVWLAGVGEQFF
V: TRBV7-7; D: TRBD2; J: TRBJ2-7; size: .; DNA: TGTGCCAGCGCGACGACTAGCGGAAAGCAGTACTTC; CDR3: CASATTSGKQYF
V: TRBV28; D: .; J: TRBJ2-3; size: .; DNA: TGTGCCAGCAGTCCGGGCCTAAGCACAGATACGCAGTATTTT; CDR3: CASSPGLSTDTQYF
V: TRBV4-1; D: .; J: TRBJ2-3; size: few; DNA: TGCGCCAGCAGCCAAGAGCCCCCGGGGGCTTTTCTAGATACGCAGTATTTT; CDR3: CASSQEPPGAFLDTQYF
V: TRBV7-9; D: .; J: TRBJ1-1; size: .; DNA: TGTGCCAGCAGCCGGGACGTCATGAACACTGAAGCTTTCTTT; CDR3: CASSRDVMNTEAFF
V: TRBV11-2; D: TRBD2; J: TRBJ2-1; size: .; DNA: TGTGCCAGCAGCTTAGATCTAAGGGCTAGCGGGGATTACAATGAGCAGTTCTTC; CDR3: CASSLDLRASGDYNEQFF
V: TRBV6-6; D: TRBD2; J: TRBJ2-1; size: many; DNA: TGTGCCAGCAGCTTAGCGGGAGACTACAATGAGCAGTTCTTC; CDR3: CASSLAGDYNEQFF
V: TRBV19; D: TRBD1; J: TRBJ1-5; size: .; DNA: TGTGCCAGTAGTATACGGACAGGGATACAGCCCCAGCATTTT; CDR3: CASSIRTGIQPQHF
V: TRBV30; D: TRBD2; J: TRBJ2-1; size: .; DNA: TGTGCCTGGAGTGTATGGGGGCTAGCGGGATCCTACAATGAGCAGTTCTTC; CDR3: CAWSVWGLAGSYNEQFF
V: TRBV21-1; D: .; J: TRBJ2-7; size: .; DNA: TGTGCCAGCAGCAAAGGACGGGACTACGAGCAGTACTTC; CDR3: CASSKGRDYEQYF
V: TRBV4-1; D: .; J: TRBJ2-3; size: .; DNA: TGCGCCAGCAGCCTGTTCCGGGTCTTCACAGATACGCAGTATTTAGATACGCAGTATTTT; CDR3: CASSLFRVFTDTQYLDTQYF
V: TRBV5-4; D: .; J: TRBJ2-1; size: .; DNA: TGTGCCAGCAGCTCGAACGAGAGAGGGTACAATGAGCAGTTCTTC; CDR3: CASSSNERGYNEQFF
V: TRBV7-7; D: .; J: TRBJ2-7; size: .; DNA: TGTGCCAGCAGCTATCCGACTCGGGAGCAGTACTTC; CDR3: CASSYPTREQYF
V: TRBV11-3; D: .; J: TRBJ2-2; size: once; DNA: TGTGCCAGCAGCCCGGGGCAGGGGATAGTTACCGGGGAGCTGTTTTTT; CDR3: CASSPGQGIVTGELFF
V: TRBV7-2; D: .; J: TRBJ1-1; size: .; DNA: TGTGCCAGCAGTTATGACAGGAACACTGAAGCTTTCTTT; CDR3: CASSYDRNTEAFF
V: TRBV7-9; D: .; J: TRBJ2-3; size: many; DNA: TGTGCCAGCAGCTTCGTACTCTCAGGGACAGATACGCAGTATTTT; CDR3: CASSFVLSGTDTQYF
V: TRBV11-3; D: .; J: TRBJ2-7; size: .; DNA: TGTGCCAGCAGCAGACTAGGGGAAGCCGAGCAGTACTTC; CDR3: CASSRLGEAEQYF
V: TRBV6-6; D: .; J: TRBJ1-5; size: .; DNA: TGTGCCAGCAGTTACAGCGCCATTAGCAATCAGCCCCAGCATTTT; CDR3: CASSYSAISNQPQHF
V: TRBV30; D: TRBD1; J: TRBJ2-3; size: .; DNA: TGTGCCTGGATTACCGGGACAGGGTTAACAGATACGCAGTATTTT; CDR3: CAWITGTGLTDTQYF
V: TRBV5-1; D: TRBD2; J: TRBJ2-3; size: .; DNA: TGCGCCAGCAGCTTGGCAGGCGCGGGAGCAGATACGCAGTATTTT; CDR3: CASSLAGAGADTQYF
V: TRBV30; D: .; J: TRBJ1-5; size: .; DNA: TGTGCCTGGAGTGTCGGTCAGCCCCAGCATTTT; CDR3: CAWSVGQPQHF
V: TRBV5-4; D: .; J: TRBJ1-2; size: once; DNA: TGTGCCAGCAGCCAGACGAACTATGGCTACACCTTC; CDR3: CASSQTNYGYTF
V: TRBV2; D: TRBD1; J: TRBJ2-7; size: .; DNA: TGTGCCAGCAGAGGACAGGGGCCCTACGAGCAGTACTTC; CDR3: CASRGQGPYEQYF
V: TRBV6-5; D: TRBD1; J: TRBJ2-7; size: .; DNA: TGTGCCAGCAGGAAAAATGACAGGGGGTTCTACGAGCAGTACTTC; CDR3: CASRKNDRGFYEQYF
V: TRBV27; D: TRBD1; J: TRBJ1-4; size: once; DNA: TGTGCCAGCAGTTTATGGGGGACAGGAGGAAAACTGTTTTTT; CDR3: CASSLWGTGGKLFF
V: TRBV29-1; D: TRBD2; J: TRBJ2-3; size: .; DNA: TGCAGCCACGGGGGGAGCACAGATACGCAGTATTTT; CDR3: CSHGGSTDTQYF
V: TRBV29-1; D: .; J: TRBJ2-4; size: .; DNA: TGCAGCGTCATCCTAGTGGGGGCGATGCGGGAGTCCAAAAACATTCAGTACTTC; CDR3: CSVILVGAMRESKNIQYF
V: TRBV7-9; D: .; J: TRBJ2-7; size: .; DNA: TGTGCCAGCAGCTTAGACGGTCACGAGTACTACGAGCAGTACTTC; CDR3: CASSLDGHEYYEQYF
V: TRBV9; D: TRBD2; J: TRBJ2-5; size: .; DNA: TGTGCCAGCAGCGTGCTAGCGGGGCTACAAGAGACCCAGTACTTC; CDR3: CASSVLAGLQETQYF
V: TRBV7-2; D: .; J: TRBJ2-5; size: .; DNA: TGTGCCTCTAATGGCGGCTGGACCCCAGAGACCCAGTACTTC; CDR3: CASNGGWTPETQYF
V: TRBV12-5; D: TRBD2; J: TRBJ2-3; size: .; DNA: TGTGCTAGTGGGGCGGGAGGGAGCACAGATACGCAGTATTTT; CDR3: CASGAGGSTDTQYF
V: TRBV10-1; D: TRBD2; J: TRBJ2-1; size: .; DNA: TGCGCCAGCAGTGAATGGCGGGGGGCCCACAATGAGCAGTTCTTC; CDR3: CASSEWRGAHNEQFF
V: TRBV6-1; D: .; J: TRBJ1-1; size: .; DNA: TGTGCCAGCAGTGAAATGAGGGGGACTGAAGCTTTCTTT; CDR3: CASSEMRGTEAFF
V: TRBV4-1; D: .; J: TRBJ2-3; size: .; DNA: TGCGCCAGCAGCCAAATTTCGGATACGCAGTATTTT; CDR3: CASSQISDTQYF
V: TRBV5-1; D: .; J: TRBJ1-1; size: .; DNA: TGCGCCAGCAGCTTGGAGGGGACCATGAACACTGAAGCTTTCTTT; CDR3: CASSLEGTMNTEAFF
V: TRBV11-3; D: .; J: TRBJ2-3; size: .; DNA: TGTGCCAGCAGCTTAGATCCCACAGCAGATACGCAGTATTTT; CDR3: CASSLDPTADTQYF
V: TRBV28; D: TRBD1; J: TRBJ2-6; size: .; DNA: TGTGCCAGCAGTTCCCACAGGGGTAGTGGGGCCAACGTCCTGACTTTC; CDR3: CASSSHRGSGANVLTF
V: TRBV5-4; D: TRBD1; J: TRBJ2-7; size: .; DNA: TGTGCCAGCAGCCGCCCCGGGACAGAGACCTACGAGCAGTACTTC; CDR3: CASSRPGTETYEQYF
V: TRBV28; D: .; J: TRBJ2-3; size: few; DNA: TGTGCCAGCAGTTTAAGCGCCACAGATACGCAGTATTTT; CDR3: CASSLSATDTQYF
V: TRBV7-2; D: TRBD2; J: TRBJ2-7; size: few; DNA: TGTGCCAGCAGCCCTCCCAGCGGGAGTTTCTACGAGCAGTACTTC; CDR3: CASSPPSGSFYEQYF